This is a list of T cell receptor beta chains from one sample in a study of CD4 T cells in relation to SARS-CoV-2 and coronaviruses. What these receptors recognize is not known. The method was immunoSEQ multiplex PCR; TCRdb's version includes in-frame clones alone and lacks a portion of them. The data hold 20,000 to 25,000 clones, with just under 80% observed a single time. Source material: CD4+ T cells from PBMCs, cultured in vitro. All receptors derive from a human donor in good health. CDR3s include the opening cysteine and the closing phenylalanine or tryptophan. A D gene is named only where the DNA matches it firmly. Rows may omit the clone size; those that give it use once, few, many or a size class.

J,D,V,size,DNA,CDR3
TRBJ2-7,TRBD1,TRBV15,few,TGTGCCACCAGCAGAGGAATGGGACAGGGGCGCTCCTACGAGCAGTACTTC,CATSRGMGQGRSYEQYF
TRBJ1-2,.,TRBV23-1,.,TGCGCCAGCCGGGGGGAAGACTGGATTTCTAACTATGGCTACACCTTC,CASRGEDWISNYGYTF
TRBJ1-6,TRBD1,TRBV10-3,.,TGTGCCATCAGTGATTGGGACAGGGTAGTGTCACCCCTCCACTTT,CAISDWDRVVSPLHF
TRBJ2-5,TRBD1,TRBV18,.,TGTGCCAGCTCACTAGGGACAGTTCAAGAGACCCAGTACTTC,CASSLGTVQETQYF
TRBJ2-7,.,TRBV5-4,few,TGTGCCAGCAGCTTACAGGGTTGGGAGCAGTACTTC,CASSLQGWEQYF
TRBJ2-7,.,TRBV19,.,TGTGCCAGTACGTCGACTTGGGGCTCCTACGAGCAGTACTTC,CASTSTWGSYEQYF
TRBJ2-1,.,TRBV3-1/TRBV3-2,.,TGTGCCAGCAGCCAAGAAGTTCCAGTCAATGAGCAGTTCTTC,CASSQEVPVNEQFF
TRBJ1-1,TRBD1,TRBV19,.,TGTGCCAGCCGCGGACAGGCCACTGAAGCTTTCTTT,CASRGQATEAFF
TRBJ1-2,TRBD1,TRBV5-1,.,TGCGCCAGCAGCTCCTCCGGGACAGGTGGCTACACCTTC,CASSSSGTGGYTF
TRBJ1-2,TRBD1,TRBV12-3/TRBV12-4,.,TGTGCCAGCAGGTTCACAGGGGCGTATGGCTACACCTTC,CASRFTGAYGYTF
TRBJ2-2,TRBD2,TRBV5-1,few,TGCGCCAGCACCCAAACCAATAGCGGGGCCGGGGAGCTGTTTTTT,CASTQTNSGAGELFF
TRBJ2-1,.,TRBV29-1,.,TGCAGCCCACGCACGTCCCATGAGCAGTTCTTC,CSPRTSHEQFF
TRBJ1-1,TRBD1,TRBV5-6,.,TGTGCCAGCAGACGCCGACCGGGACAGGGGGCTTTCACTGAAGCTTTCTTT,CASRRRPGQGAFTEAFF
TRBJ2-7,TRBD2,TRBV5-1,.,TGCGCCAGCAGCCTGGCTAGCGGGAGGGAGTACGAGCAGTACTTC,CASSLASGREYEQYF
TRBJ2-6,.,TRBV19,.,TGTGCCAGTAGTCCCCCGGGCGGAACTGGGGCCAACGTCCTGACTTTC,CASSPPGGTGANVLTF
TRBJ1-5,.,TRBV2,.,TGTGCCAGCAGTGCAGGTGGCCCCCAGCATTTT,CASSAGGPQHF
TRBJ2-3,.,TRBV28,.,TGTGCCAGCAGTTCGTCGGGACACCCCCGCTTCGATACGCAGTATTTT,CASSSSGHPRFDTQYF
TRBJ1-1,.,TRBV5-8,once,TGTGCCAGCAGCTTGGATTATGGGCGTGGAGGGGTGGGGAACACTGAAGCTTTCTTT,CASSLDYGRGGVGNTEAFF
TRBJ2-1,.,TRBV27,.,TGTGCCAGCAGTCCCCCGGGATCCTACAATGAGCAGTTCTTC,CASSPPGSYNEQFF
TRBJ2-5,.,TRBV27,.,TGTGCCAGCAGTCCGTACAGACAGGGAGGGGAGACCCAGTACTTC,CASSPYRQGGETQYF
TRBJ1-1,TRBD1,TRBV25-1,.,TGTGCCAGCAGTTGGACAGGGAGAGGCACTGAAGCTTTCTTT,CASSWTGRGTEAFF
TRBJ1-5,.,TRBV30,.,TGTGCCTGGAGGGGGGGAGATCAGCCCCAGCATTTT,CAWRGGDQPQHF
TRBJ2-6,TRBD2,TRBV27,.,TGTGCCAGTAAAAGTTTTCTAGCGGGGTCTGGGGCCAACGTCCTGACTTTC,CASKSFLAGSGANVLTF
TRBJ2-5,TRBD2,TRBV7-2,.,TGTGCCAGCAGCTCCGGGGGGACTAGCGGGATCGGGAACTTC,CASSSGGTSGIGNF
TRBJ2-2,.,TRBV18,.,TGTGCCAGCTCAGGACTCTCCGCCGGGGAGCTGTTTTTT,CASSGLSAGELFF
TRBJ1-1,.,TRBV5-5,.,TGTGCCAGCAGCTTGGGGGGGAACACTGAAGCTTTCTTT,CASSLGGNTEAFF
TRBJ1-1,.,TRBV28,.,TGTGCCAGCAGTTCTCGGAAGAACACTGAAGCTTTCTTT,CASSSRKNTEAFF
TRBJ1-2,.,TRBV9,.,TGTGCCAGCAGCGTAGACGGGAACTATGGCTACACCTTC,CASSVDGNYGYTF
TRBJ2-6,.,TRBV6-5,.,TGTGCCAGCAGAGGGACGCATTCTGGGGCCAACGTCCTGACTTTC,CASRGTHSGANVLTF
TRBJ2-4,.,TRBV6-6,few,TGTGCCAGCAGTTACTCCCGGGCAGCAGCTATTCAGTACTTC,CASSYSRAAAIQYF
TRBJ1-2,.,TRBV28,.,TGTGCCAGCAGTTTAGGGGGGGTTTGGAATGGCTACACCTTC,CASSLGGVWNGYTF
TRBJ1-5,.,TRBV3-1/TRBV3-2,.,TGTGCCAGCAGCCAATCAAGACAGCAGCCCCAGCATTTT,CASSQSRQQPQHF
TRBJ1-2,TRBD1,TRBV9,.,TGTGCCAGCAGCGGATTACGGGACAGGACGCATGGGGTTGGCTACACCTTC,CASSGLRDRTHGVGYTF
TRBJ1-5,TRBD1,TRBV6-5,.,TGTGCCAGCAGTTCACAGGGGGTCGGCAATCAGCCCCAGCATTTT,CASSSQGVGNQPQHF
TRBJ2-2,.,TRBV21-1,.,TGTGCCAGCAGCAAAGCGGATTCTGGACAGGGTTACGTTGGCACCGGGGAGCTGTTTTTT,CASSKADSGQGYVGTGELFF
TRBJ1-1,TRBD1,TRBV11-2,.,TGTGCCAGCACCCGGGACAGTGGCACTGAAGCTTTCTTT,CASTRDSGTEAFF
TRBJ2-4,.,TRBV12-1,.,TGTGCCAGCAGCGGGCGACTAGCGGGAGAGATCGTAGCCAAAAACATTCAGTACTTC,CASSGRLAGEIVAKNIQYF